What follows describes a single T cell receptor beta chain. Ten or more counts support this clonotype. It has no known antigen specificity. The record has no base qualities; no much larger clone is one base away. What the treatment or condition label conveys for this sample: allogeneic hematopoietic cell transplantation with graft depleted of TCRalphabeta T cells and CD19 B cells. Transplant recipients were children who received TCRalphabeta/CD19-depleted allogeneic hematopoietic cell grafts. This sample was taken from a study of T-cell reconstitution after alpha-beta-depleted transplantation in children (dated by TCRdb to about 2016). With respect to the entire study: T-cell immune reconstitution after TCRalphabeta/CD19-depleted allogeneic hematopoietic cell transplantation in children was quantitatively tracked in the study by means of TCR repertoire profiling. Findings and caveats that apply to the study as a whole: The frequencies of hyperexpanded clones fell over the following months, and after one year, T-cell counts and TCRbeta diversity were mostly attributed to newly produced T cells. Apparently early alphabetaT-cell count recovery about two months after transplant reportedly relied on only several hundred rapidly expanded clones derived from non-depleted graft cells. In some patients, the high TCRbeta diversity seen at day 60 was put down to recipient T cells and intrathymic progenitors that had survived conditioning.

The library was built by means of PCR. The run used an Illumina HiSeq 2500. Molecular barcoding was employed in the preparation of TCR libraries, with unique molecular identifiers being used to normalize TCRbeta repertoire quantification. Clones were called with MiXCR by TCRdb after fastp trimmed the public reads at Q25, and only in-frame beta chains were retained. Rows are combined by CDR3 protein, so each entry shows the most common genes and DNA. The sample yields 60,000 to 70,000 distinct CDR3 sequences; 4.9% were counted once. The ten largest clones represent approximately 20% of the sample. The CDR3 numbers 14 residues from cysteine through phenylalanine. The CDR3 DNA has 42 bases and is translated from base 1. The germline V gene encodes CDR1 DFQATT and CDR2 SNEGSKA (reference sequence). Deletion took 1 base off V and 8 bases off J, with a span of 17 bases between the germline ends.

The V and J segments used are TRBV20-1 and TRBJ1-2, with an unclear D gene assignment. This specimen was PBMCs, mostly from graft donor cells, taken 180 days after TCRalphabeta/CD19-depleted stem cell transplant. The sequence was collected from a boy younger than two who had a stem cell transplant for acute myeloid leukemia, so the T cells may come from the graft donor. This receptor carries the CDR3 CSARVSKVAGGYTF. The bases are TGCAGTGCTAGAGTATCGAAGGTTGCGGGGGGCTACACCTTC.